This T cell receptor (beta chain) was found in a study of blood T cell repertoires in COVID-19. Measured with immunoSEQ multiplex PCR; TCRdb has only the in-frame clones, and not every one. Of hundreds of thousands of clones in the sample, roughly 84% were seen once. Grouping used clinical history reported by participants in a survey and questionnaire. Cohort 3 recovered donors had two negative PCRs, clearance, or symptom resolution. The trim removed 3 bases at V and 2 bases at J, leaving 12 bases unmatched. CDR1 is SGDLS, CDR2 YYNGEE, per germline. CDR3 length equals 17 residues. The sequence was obtained from a woman aged 25 to 39 who had recovered from COVID-19. What was sequenced was PBMCs or T cells enriched from blood (not recorded which). This chain uses TRBV9 with TRBJ2-3; 7 bases match TRBD2. Here the CDR3 DNA reads TGTGCCAGCAGCGCGACGCTAAGGACTAGAGCCACAGATACGCAGTATTTT. Residues: CASSATLRTRATDTQYF.